The 14 T cell receptor beta chains listed next were all sequenced from one sample in a study of T cell changes during pregnancy in multiple sclerosis. Assay used: immunoSEQ multiplex PCR; TCRdb lists only in-frame clones, some missing. The sample yields under 50,000 clones, 95% seen once. The sequenced sample was CD8+ T cells from peripheral blood mononuclear cells, obtained in the first trimester of pregnancy. These receptors all come from a female donor with multiple sclerosis, enrolled in a pregnancy study.

The gene calls are TRBV19 and TRBJ1-2, with 7 bases identical to TRBD1. Per germline, CDR1 LNHDA and CDR2 SQIVND (reference sequence). Trimming removed 3 bases from V and 4 bases from J; junction bases left unmatched: 8. CDR3 length: 15 amino acids. The CDR3 spells CASSMDRQGGYGYTF. Written as DNA, the CDR3 is TGTGCCAGTAGTATGGATAGACAGGGTGGCTATGGCTACACCTTC.

The rearrangement links TRBV15 to TRBJ1-1; 9 positions match TRBD1. The CDR3 runs to 13 residues. Per the germline V gene, CDR1 is LNHNV and CDR2 is YYDKDF (reference sequence). Trimming removed 7 bases from V and 8 bases from J; junction bases left unmatched: 8. CDR3 nucleotides: TGTGCCACCAACTCGGACAGGGGCCTCGAAGCTTTCTTT. Protein sequence: CATNSDRGLEAFF.

A note on this clone: The sample carries other DNA sequences with the same CDR3. This chain links TRBV4-3 with TRBJ2-3; D uncertain. Germline lookup yields CDR1 LGHNA and CDR2 YSLEER. The length of the CDR3 is 14 residues. Deletions cut 0 bases from V and 5 bases from J, with 9 bases between. CDR3 in DNA: TGCGCCAGCAGCCAAGATCGGTCCGGAGATACGCAGTATTTT. It is translated as CASSQDRSGDTQYF.

The chain employs TRBV19 and TRBJ2-5, with a tentative D call TRBD2 (6 bases). In germline, CDR1 is LNHDA, CDR2 SQIVND (reference sequence). This CDR3 region has 13 residues. V gave up 3 bases and J gave up 5 bases, with 10 bases separating them. The CDR3 reads CASSIKLAETQYF. The CDR3 region has the DNA TGTGCCAGTAGTATTAAACTAGCTGAGACCCAGTACTTC. Variable domain in full (rest from reference TRBV19 and TRBJ2-5): DGGITQSPKYLFRKEGQNVTLSCEQNLNHDAMYWYRQDPGQGLRLIYYSQIVNDFQKGDIAEGYSVSREKKESFPLTVTSAQKNPTAFYLCASSIKLAETQYFGPGTRLLVL.

The chain employs TRBV27 and TRBJ1-1; maybe TRBD1 (5 bases). The CDR3 length is 15 residues. Germline V gene data show CDR1 as MNHEY and CDR2 as SMNVEV (reference sequence). V was trimmed by 5 bases and J by 2 bases, leaving 15 bases between them. The chain's CDR3 is CASSPDQGGNTEAFF. The CDR3 coding sequence is TGTGCCAGCAGTCCTGACCAGGGTGGAAACACTGAAGCTTTCTTT.

The chain uses TRBV11-2 and TRBJ2-5; 14 bases agree with TRBD2. Trimming cost V 3 bases and J 5 bases; bases outside gene matches: 2. The CDR3 extends over 15 amino acids. The germline CDR1 and CDR2 sequences are SGHAT and FQNNGV. The CDR3 loop is CASSFGTSGSETQYF. CDR3 nucleotides: TGTGCCAGCAGCTTCGGGACTAGCGGGAGTGAGACCCAGTACTTC.

V is TRBV11-2 and J is TRBJ2-2; 7 bases align to TRBD1. CDR3 size: 15 residues. V gave up 8 bases and J gave up 6 bases; unmatched junction bases: 12. CDR1 is SGHAT, CDR2 FQNNGV, per germline. For the CDR3, the DNA is TGTGCCAGCCTTGGGGAACAGGGGAAGGCCGGGGAGCTGTTTTTT. Translating gives CASLGEQGKAGELFF.

The chain employs TRBV9 and TRBJ2-3, with TRBD1 as a possible D gene (6 bases). The CDR3 loop spans 15 amino acids. Per the germline V gene, CDR1 is SGDLS and CDR2 is YYNGEE. V was cut by 0 bases and J by 6 bases, with 14 bases left in between. The CDR3 loop is CASSVATQGIDTQYF. Written as DNA, the CDR3 is TGTGCCAGCAGCGTAGCTACCCAGGGGATCGATACGCAGTATTTT.

The chain couples TRBV27 to TRBJ2-7; the D gene is possibly TRBD2 (6 bases). This CDR3 comprises 16 residues. Trimming removed 5 bases at V and 2 bases at J, with 19 bases between. Germline loops: CDR1 MNHEY, CDR2 SMNVEV (reference sequence). CDR3 DNA sequence: TGTGCCAGCAGTAGAAAACCCGGGACTGGAGCCTACGAGCAGTACTTC. This translates into CASSRKPGTGAYEQYF.

V is TRBV7-9 and J is TRBJ2-1, with a possible D match to TRBD2 (5 bases). Germline V gene lookup returns CDR1 SEHNR and CDR2 FQNEAQ (reference sequence). V lost 3 bases, J lost 9 bases, and 27 bases lay in between. The CDR3 covers 18 residues. CDR3 DNA sequence: TGTGCCAGCAGCTTTCCTCCCCACTTAGCGAGGAGAGAGGGTGAGCAGTTCTTC. It codes for CASSFPPHLARREGEQFF.

The chain recombines TRBV9 with TRBJ2-1; D is possibly TRBD2 (5 bases). Germline values: CDR1 SGDLS, CDR2 YYNGEE. Between the trimmed V and J ends, which lost 4 bases and 1 base, there was a span of 18 bases. The CDR3 covers 17 residues. The CDR3 coding sequence is TGTGCCAGCAGCCCCATCGGCAGTCGAGGGTCCTACAATGAGCAGTTCTTC. It yields the protein CASSPIGSRGSYNEQFF.

V is TRBV27 and J is TRBJ1-4, with 7 bases matching TRBD1. The V segment lost 5 bases and the J segment 5 bases; nucleotides outside the gene matches: 8. Per the germline V gene, CDR1 is MNHEY and CDR2 is SMNVEV (reference sequence). This CDR3 is built from 15 residues. The CDR3 DNA reads as TGTGCCAGCAGTCCACGGACAGGTGCGAATGAAAAACTGTTTTTT. This gives the protein CASSPRTGANEKLFF.

This chain links TRBV6-6 with TRBJ2-1, with 8 nucleotides matching TRBD1. CDR1 MNHNY and CDR2 SVGAGI come from the germline V gene (reference sequence). CDR3 length equals 16 residues. Trimming took 5 bases from V and 5 from J; bases not matched to a gene: 11. CDR3 nucleotide sequence: TGTGCCAGCAGTAACGTCGGACAGGGTACGAACAATGAGCAGTTCTTC. Protein product: CASSNVGQGTNNEQFF.

This clone was counted once. This CDR3 is CASSDSVRGITGEKLFF. In DNA form, the CDR3 reads TGTGCCAGCAGTGACTCGGTGCGGGGCATTACGGGAGAAAAACTGTTTTTT. The chain employs TRBV6-4 and TRBJ1-4; D is perhaps TRBD1 (5 bases). Per the germline V gene, CDR1 is MRHNA and CDR2 is SNTAGT. The CDR3 runs to 17 residues. Between the trimmed V and J ends, which lost 0 bases and 8 bases, there was a span of 19 bases.